The 4 T cell receptor beta chains reported below all come from one sample, sequenced in a study of CD8 T cells in ankylosing spondylitis. TCRdb analysed the 5' RACE reads with MiXCR anew, one entry per CDR3 protein. The sample comprises under 250,000 distinct CDR3 sequences, approximately 8.4% of which are singletons, and roughly 5% rests with the top ten. Sequences were obtained from blood, either unsorted or a sorted T cell fraction (not recorded which). Receptor source: a female donor with ankylosing spondylitis or in good health (not recorded which).

This chain connects TRBV15 to TRBJ2-1, with TRBD2 as a possible D gene (6 bases). The CDR3 length is 13 residues. Germline V gene lookup returns CDR1 LNHNV and CDR2 YYDKDF (reference sequence). The CDR3 DNA sequence: TGTGACGTCTTGGGGGGCTCCTACAATGAGCAGTTCTTC. Encoded protein: CDVLGGSYNEQFF.

At least ten counts were recorded for this clonotype. This rearrangement joins TRBV5-1 to TRBJ2-3; D not certain. Trimming pared 4 bases from V and 0 bases from J, leaving 3 bases between. From germline, CDR1 is SGHRS and CDR2 YFSETQ. The length of the CDR3 is 12 residues. The CDR3 protein is CASSGSTDTQYF. The CDR3 nucleotides read TGCGCCAGCAGCGGGAGCACAGATACGCAGTATTTT.

This clonotype was detected many times. The gene calls are TRBV20-1 and TRBJ1-5; no definite D call. This CDR3 region has 12 residues. CDR1 is DFQATT, CDR2 SNEGSKA, per germline (reference sequence). V was clipped by 5 bases and J by 4 bases, with 9 bases between them. The CDR3 nucleotides read TGCAGTGCTGGGAGAAGTAATCAGCCCCAGCATTTT. Encoded protein: CSAGRSNQPQHF.

The J gene is TRBJ2-7, the V gene TRBV14, with D uncertain. Germline lookup yields CDR1 SGHDN and CDR2 FVKESK. The CDR3 is made up of 16 amino acids. Trimming removed 4 bases at V and 0 bases at J, with 16 bases between. This chain's CDR3 is CASSPGLALSSYEQYF. DNA of the CDR3: TGTGCCAGCAGCCCCGGCCTGGCTTTGAGCTCCTACGAGCAGTACTTC.